This T cell receptor beta chain stems from a study of T cell responses to AZD1222 COVID-19 vaccine. Study-wide findings and caveats: Nearly half of spike-specific TCRs reportedly target unmutated variant regions. Scientists sampled the repertoires only once the peak T cell response had passed.

In the case of this clone: Its antigen is not identified.

V lost 6 bases to trimming and J lost 6 bases, with 12 bases between them. Germline loops: CDR1 SNHLY, CDR2 FYNNEI. The CDR3 consists of 13 residues. Sequencing was performed with immunoSEQ multiplex PCR; in TCRdb, only in-frame clones are kept and a portion is missing. The table has about 70,000 clones, less than 85% seen once. This chain uses TRBV2 with TRBJ1-5, with no clear D. This receptor was identified in an adult in good health. The starting material was peripheral blood, obtained on day 0 of AZD1222 vaccination. Here the CDR3 reads CASSGRDLQPQHF. CDR3 DNA: TGTGCCAGCAGCGGGCGGGATCTTCAGCCCCAGCATTTT.